The next 17 T cell receptor beta chains were all read from a single sample in a study of cytomegalovirus exposure and HLA in healthy donors. TCRdb keeps only in-frame clones here, not all; method: immunoSEQ multiplex PCR. The sample shows roughly 300,000 clones, about nine tenths of them seen only once. The sequencing input was PBMCs. These receptors all stem from a young woman in good health and CMV-seronegative.

This rearrangement joins TRBV7-3 to TRBJ2-3; TRBD2 matches 12 bases. CDR1 and CDR2 (germline): SGHTA, FQGTGA. CDR3 length: 15 amino acids. Germline trimming cut 5 bases from V and 8 bases from J; bases unmatched to any gene: 8. The CDR3 DNA sequence: TGTGCCAGCAGCCCCGGACTAGCGGGATTCGGTACGCAGTATTTT. Protein product: CASSPGLAGFGTQYF.

This clone came up once. This chain connects TRBV4-1 to TRBJ2-3; 7 bases agree with TRBD2. The CDR3 is 13 amino acids. CDR1 is MGHRA, CDR2 YSYEKL, per germline. The trim removed 6 bases at V and 2 bases at J, leaving 2 bases unmatched. CDR3 region: CASRGRVTDTQYF. For the CDR3, the DNA is TGCGCCAGCAGGGGGAGGGTCACAGATACGCAGTATTTT.

The CDR3 nucleotides are TGTGCCAGCAGTGGCTTTGGAGCCAAAAACACTGAAGCTTTCTTT. Protein sequence: CASSGFGAKNTEAFF. The chain uses TRBV2 and TRBJ1-1, with no clear D. The CDR3 has 15 amino acids. CDR1 is SNHLY and CDR2 is FYNNEI in the germline V gene. V was clipped by 4 bases and J by 2 bases, with 14 bases between them.

The rearrangement uses TRBV5-1 and TRBJ1-2, with TRBD1 matching over 7 bases. Germline V gives CDR1 SGHRS, CDR2 YFSETQ. CDR3 length: 13 residues. Unmatched junction bases numbered 9, after V lost 3 bases and J lost 10 bases. The chain's CDR3 is CASSSEGQVAYTF. The CDR3 nucleotides are TGCGCCAGCAGCTCGGAAGGACAGGTTGCCTACACCTTC.

V gene TRBV6-6 combines with J gene TRBJ2-1; a weak D match, TRBD1 (6 bases). With 2 bases removed from V and 0 bases from J, the gap between germline ends came to 8 bases. Germline lookup yields CDR1 MNHNY and CDR2 SVGAGI (reference sequence). The CDR3 covers 15 residues. In DNA form, the CDR3 reads TGTGCCAGCAGTTACGGGACACGCTCCTACAATGAGCAGTTCTTC. Translation gives CASSYGTRSYNEQFF.

V and J are TRBV9 and TRBJ2-3; TRBD1 might be the D (6 bases). The V end was cut by 3 bases, the J end by 1 base, with 12 bases between. This CDR3 has 15 amino acids. CDR1 is SGDLS and CDR2 is YYNGEE in the germline V gene. The CDR3 DNA follows: TGTGCCAGCAGCGGTGGTTGGACAGGCACAGATACGCAGTATTTT. Its translation: CASSGGWTGTDTQYF.

The chain carries TRBV28 and TRBJ1-2, with 9 positions matching TRBD1. In germline, CDR1 is MDHEN, CDR2 SYDVKM. V gave up 7 bases and J gave up 0 bases; unmatched junction bases: 6. The CDR3 contains 15 residues. The CDR3 DNA follows: TGTGCCAGCACCCACGGGGACAGGGCTAACTATGGCTACACCTTC. It encodes CASTHGDRANYGYTF.

The rearrangement uses TRBV5-1 and TRBJ2-1, with D maybe TRBD2 (6 bases). The CDR3 sequence is 18 residues long. CDR1 SGHRS and CDR2 YFSETQ come from the germline V gene. Trimming removed 5 bases from V and 0 bases from J, with 21 bases in between. The CDR3 loop is CASRPLFWGESSYNEQFF. DNA of the CDR3: TGCGCCAGCAGACCTCTTTTTTGGGGGGAAAGCTCCTACAATGAGCAGTTCTTC.

The V and J genes are TRBV2 and TRBJ2-7, with a tentative D call TRBD1 (5 bases). The CDR3 length is 13 residues. Trimming pared 7 bases from V and 2 bases from J, leaving 12 bases between. Germline CDR1 SNHLY, CDR2 FYNNEI. The CDR3 region has the DNA TGTGCCAGCACGGCAGGGCCCCCCTACGAGCAGTACTTC. It is translated as CASTAGPPYEQYF. Supplemented by reference TRBV2 and TRBJ2-7, the full variable domain reads EPEVTQTPSHQVTQMGQEVILRCVPISNHLYFYWYRQILGQKVEFLVSFYNNEISEKSEIFDDQFSVERPDGSNFTLKIRSTKLEDSAMYFCASTAGPPYEQYFGPGTRLTVT.

The rearrangement links TRBV6-5 to TRBJ2-7, with TRBD1 identical over 8 bases. This CDR3 comprises 15 residues. The V segment lost 4 bases and the J segment 4 bases; nucleotides outside the gene matches: 9. In germline, CDR1 is MNHEY, CDR2 SVGAGI. The CDR3 sequence: CASSWTGSSMYEQYF. The CDR3 DNA reads TGTGCCAGCAGTTGGACAGGGTCCTCAATGTACGAGCAGTACTTC.

This sequence joins TRBV5-5 and TRBJ2-7; 7 nucleotides agree with TRBD1. The CDR3 runs 14 residues. V shed 1 base, J shed 3 bases, and the junction held 4 bases outside the gene matches. Per germline, CDR1 SGHKS and CDR2 YYEKEE (reference sequence). The CDR3, as DNA: TGTGCCAGCAGCTTGAATTCAGGGGGCTACGAGCAGTACTTC. Translating gives CASSLNSGGYEQYF. Supplemented by reference TRBV5-5 and TRBJ2-7, the full variable domain reads DAGVTQSPTHLIKTRGQQVTLRCSPISGHKSVSWYQQVLGQGPQFIFQYYEKEERGRGNFPDRFSARQFPNYSSELNVNALLLGDSALYLCASSLNSGGYEQYFGPGTRLTVT.

J is TRBJ1-2 and V is TRBV11-2; TRBD1 might be the D (5 bases). There are 12 residues in the CDR3. In germline, CDR1 is SGHAT, CDR2 FQNNGV. Trimming took 5 bases from V and 6 from J, leaving 10 bases between them. The CDR3 reads CASSPGVNGYTF. CDR3 DNA sequence: TGTGCCAGCAGCCCGGGGGTAAATGGCTACACCTTC. The whole variable domain, remainder taken from reference TRBV11-2 and TRBJ1-2, is EAGVAQSPRYKIIEKRQSVAFWCNPISGHATLYWYQQILGQGPKLLIQFQNNGVVDDSQLPKDRFSAERLKGVDSTLKIQPAKLEDSAVYLCASSPGVNGYTFGSGTRLTVV.

Only a few counts were recorded for this clone. This same CDR3 is encoded by further DNA sequences in the sample. This chain connects TRBV5-6 to TRBJ2-7; no definite D call. This CDR3 region has 11 residues. V was pared by 0 bases and J by 4 bases, with 2 bases between. CDR1 SGHDT and CDR2 YYEEEE come from the germline V gene. The CDR3: CASSLAYEQYF. CDR3 DNA: TGTGCCAGCAGCTTGGCTTACGAGCAGTACTTC.

The V call is TRBV29-1, the J call TRBJ1-1; D is unclear. The CDR3 sequence is 12 residues long. Germline V lookup: CDR1 SQVTM, CDR2 ANQGSEA. V lost 7 bases to trimming and J lost 3 bases, with 12 bases between them. The CDR3 loop is CSGRPSDTEAFF. CDR3 DNA: TGCAGCGGGCGGCCATCGGACACTGAAGCTTTCTTT.

V and J are TRBV5-6 and TRBJ1-3; TRBD1 matches 7 bases. V shed 4 bases and J 1 base; nucleotides not matched to a gene: 11. This CDR3 is 17 amino acids long. The germline V gene has CDR1 SGHDT and CDR2 YYEEEE. The CDR3 nucleotides are TGTGCCAGCAGCCTGGACAACAGGGGACGTTCTGGAAACACCATATATTTT. This translates into CASSLDNRGRSGNTIYF.

This clone showed up just once. The rearrangement uses TRBV6-5 and TRBJ2-1, with D tentatively TRBD2 (5 bases). This CDR3 has 16 residues. Trimming took off 2 bases at V and 1 base at J, with 12 bases between the two ends. Germline V gives CDR1 MNHEY, CDR2 SVGAGI. The DNA for the CDR3 is TGTGCCAGCAGTTACCTCGGGGATTTGTCCTACAATGAGCAGTTCTTC. It translates to CASSYLGDLSYNEQFF.

The rearrangement uses TRBV4-1 and TRBJ2-7, with no clear D. V shed 1 base and J shed 1 base, with 5 bases lying between them. CDR1 is MGHRA and CDR2 is YSYEKL in the germline V gene. CDR3 length: 13 residues. This chain's CDR3 is CASSQGTSYEQYF. Here the CDR3 DNA reads TGCGCCAGCAGCCAAGGTACATCCTACGAGCAGTACTTC.